The clone carrying this T cell receptor (beta chain) was seen a single time. Its antigen is not known. The V gene end was trimmed by 6 bases and the J gene end by 4 bases; junction bases not matched to a gene: 9. The CDR3 runs to 16 residues. The germline CDR1 and CDR2 sequences are SGHVS and FNYEAQ. These data originate in a study of cytomegalovirus exposure and HLA in healthy donors. Background on the study: Earlier sequencing of about 179 million T cells yielded 90 million to 140 million unique TCR beta sequences. Study results and limitations: Relative to the approximately 670-donor mean, N-insertions were reportedly fewer in an Asian-associated ancestry cluster in a later analysis. As a later analysis showed, several of the most significant clusters appeared to be linked to common viral pathogens. The authors later found TCR association rates varying by HLA locus, with DRB1 most and HLA-C fewest.

The PCR employed 60 Vbeta primers together with 13 Jbeta primers. Only in-frame clones appear in the TCRdb table, and some are missing; sequencing was by immunoSEQ multiplex PCR. There are about 180,000 clones in the sample; around 77% occur only once, and approximately 2.1% lies in the top ten. The V gene is TRBV7-6, the J gene TRBJ1-2, with 12 bases lining up with TRBD1. The sequenced material came from PBMCs. The clonotype originates from a woman aged 25 to 39 in good health and CMV-seronegative. The CDR3, as DNA: TGTGCCAGCAGTTCCCCGGGACAGGGGGCCGGCTATGGCTACACCTTC. Its protein is CASSSPGQGAGYGYTF.